This is a list of T cell receptor beta chains from one sample in a study of T cell clones after liver transplantation. The repertoire was sequenced with immunoSEQ multiplex PCR; TCRdb's copy has only in-frame clones and lacks some. Of about 50,000 clones in the sample, 65% to 80% were seen once. Sequences were derived from CD4+ T cells from blood, sampled 54 months after liver transplant. The origin of the receptors is a human patient who received a liver transplant. Among the T cells, some may be from the graft donor. CDR3s include the opening cysteine and the closing phenylalanine or tryptophan. The D gene is left open where the match is weak. Rows give clone size only sometimes, using once, few, many, or a class for an expanded clone.

D gene | J gene | clone size | V gene | CDR3 protein | CDR3 DNA
TRBD1 | TRBJ1-5 | NA | TRBV28 | CASSPMGQGFNQPQHF | TGTGCCAGCAGTCCTATGGGACAGGGATTCAATCAGCCCCAGCATTTT
NA | TRBJ2-4 | few | TRBV27 | CASSASSLGIQYF | TGTGCCAGCAGCGCTAGCAGTTTGGGCATTCAGTACTTC
NA | TRBJ1-3 | NA | TRBV28 | CASSLVAGRAGNTIYF | TGTGCCAGCAGTTTAGTTGCAGGGCGGGCTGGAAACACCATATATTTT
NA | TRBJ1-5 | few | TRBV6-1 | CASSEDLEGQSNQPQHF | TGTGCCAGCAGTGAAGATCTCGAGGGTCAGAGCAATCAGCCCCAGCATTTT
NA | TRBJ2-7 | few | TRBV28 | CASSRSGGITYEQYF | TGTGCCAGCAGTCGCTCAGGGGGGATAACCTACGAGCAGTACTTC
TRBD1 | TRBJ2-7 | NA | TRBV28 | CAIGDRGPHSPYF | TGTGCAATAGGGGACAGGGGGCCTCACAGCCCGTACTTC
NA | TRBJ1-5 | few | TRBV6-1 | CASSENREDQPQHF | TGTGCCAGCAGTGAAAATAGGGAGGATCAGCCCCAGCATTTT
NA | TRBJ2-6 | NA | TRBV28 | CASSPQGTGANVLTF | TGTGCCAGCAGTCCACAGGGAACTGGGGCCAACGTCCTGACTTTC
NA | TRBJ1-1 | NA | TRBV6-4 | CASSEMYGTNTEAFF | TGTGCCAGCAGTGAAATGTACGGAACTAACACTGAAGCTTTCTTT
TRBD1 | TRBJ1-6 | NA | TRBV7-6 | CASSATGISSPLHF | TGTGCCAGCAGCGCGACAGGGATCTCTTCACCCCTCCACTTT
TRBD1 | TRBJ2-1 | many | TRBV6-4 | CASSDRGQGEQFF | TGTGCCAGCAGTGACAGGGGGCAGGGTGAGCAGTTCTTC
NA | TRBJ1-1 | NA | TRBV5-1 | CASSLFDGWEYTEAFF | TGCGCCAGCAGCTTGTTTGATGGGTGGGAGTACACTGAAGCTTTCTTT
NA | TRBJ1-1 | NA | TRBV12-5 | CASGLSSGGRGTEAFF | TGTGCTAGTGGTCTCTCATCGGGGGGGAGAGGGACTGAAGCTTTCTTT
NA | TRBJ2-1 | NA | TRBV5-1 | CASKISRPEDEQFF | TGCGCCAGCAAAATCAGTAGACCCGAGGATGAGCAGTTCTTC
NA | TRBJ2-3 | NA | TRBV6-1 | CASSESVIASRGPTDTQYF | TGTGCCAGCAGTGAAAGTGTGATAGCTAGCAGGGGACCCACAGATACGCAGTATTTT
NA | TRBJ2-7 | NA | TRBV7-8 | CASSRTAYEQYF | TGTGCCAGCAGTCGGACAGCCTACGAGCAGTACTTC
NA | TRBJ1-6 | NA | TRBV28 | CASASNSPLHF | TGTGCCAGTGCATCAAATTCACCCCTCCACTTT
NA | TRBJ2-2 | NA | TRBV11-3 | CASSPGSGELFF | TGTGCCAGCAGCCCAGGTTCCGGGGAGCTGTTTTTT
NA | TRBJ2-5 | NA | TRBV7-9 | CASRGTSETQYF | TGTGCCAGCAGGGGAACGTCGGAGACCCAGTACTTC
NA | TRBJ2-3 | NA | TRBV9 | CASSVGGVSTDTQYF | TGTGCCAGCAGCGTAGGCGGGGTTAGCACAGATACGCAGTATTTT
NA | TRBJ1-6 | NA | TRBV10-3 | CAISERSYNSPLHF | TGTGCCATCAGTGAGAGGTCCTATAATTCACCCCTCCACTTT
TRBD1 | TRBJ2-1 | NA | TRBV5-3 | CARGQGLPSYNEQFF | TGTGCCAGGGGACAGGGACTCCCTTCCTACAATGAGCAGTTCTTC
NA | TRBJ1-1 | NA | TRBV15 | CATSTRQLSEAFF | TGTGCCACCAGCACCCGACAGCTCTCTGAAGCTTTCTTT
TRBD1 | TRBJ2-7 | NA | TRBV19 | CASTPGQGYEQYF | TGTGCCAGTACCCCCGGACAGGGCTACGAGCAGTACTTC
NA | TRBJ2-7 | few | TRBV7-2 | CASSLGQGDEQYF | TGTGCCAGCAGCTTAGGGCAGGGCGACGAGCAGTACTTC
NA | TRBJ2-7 | NA | TRBV11-3 | CASSPNRHEQYF | TGTGCCAGCAGCCCTAATCGTCACGAGCAGTACTTC
NA | TRBJ2-5 | NA | TRBV6-6 | CASRRGSQETQYF | TGTGCCAGCAGAAGGGGCAGCCAAGAGACCCAGTACTTC
TRBD2 | TRBJ2-2 | NA | TRBV6-1 | CASSEGTSGGGTGELFF | TGTGCCAGCAGTGAAGGGACTAGCGGGGGGGGTACCGGGGAGCTGTTTTTT
NA | TRBJ2-3 | NA | TRBV9 | CASSGWGLGVDTQYF | TGTGCCAGCAGCGGCTGGGGGCTTGGGGTGGATACGCAGTATTTT
NA | TRBJ2-2 | NA | TRBV11-1 | CASSRSVGAGTGELFF | TGTGCCAGCAGCCGATCAGTGGGGGCCGGGACCGGGGAGCTGTTTTTT
TRBD2 | TRBJ2-3 | NA | TRBV28 | CASSLLTSGFTDTQYF | TGTGCCAGCAGTTTGCTGACTAGCGGGTTTACAGATACGCAGTATTTT
NA | TRBJ1-5 | NA | TRBV7-2 | CASSLAGPLSNQPQHF | TGTGCCAGCAGCTTAGCGGGCCCCCTTAGCAATCAGCCCCAGCATTTT
NA | TRBJ2-7 | once | TRBV27 | CASSLSIGLRAPRSVEQYF | TGTGCCAGCAGTCTATCAATTGGGCTCCGGGCCCCACGCAGTGTCGAGCAGTACTTC
NA | TRBJ1-4 | NA | TRBV6-5 | CASRPTRGTNEKLFF | TGTGCCAGCAGGCCTACCCGTGGAACTAATGAAAAACTGTTTTTT
NA | TRBJ2-3 | once | TRBV15 | CATSRDLSGSTDTQYF | TGTGCCACCAGCAGAGATCTTAGCGGTAGCACAGATACGCAGTATTTT
NA | TRBJ1-1 | NA | TRBV6-5 | CASSYSIQGTEAFF | TGTGCCAGCAGTTACTCGATTCAAGGAACTGAAGCTTTCTTT
TRBD1 | TRBJ2-1 | NA | TRBV28 | CASTTDRDYNEQFF | TGTGCCAGCACCACGGACAGGGACTACAATGAGCAGTTCTTC
TRBD1 | TRBJ1-2 | NA | TRBV7-6 | CASSLAGTGANYGYTF | TGTGCCAGCAGCTTAGCGGGGACAGGCGCTAACTATGGCTACACCTTC
NA | TRBJ1-2 | NA | TRBV5-1 | CASSLTVNLGYGYTF | TGCGCCAGCAGCTTGACAGTCAACTTAGGCTATGGCTACACCTTC
NA | TRBJ1-2 | NA | TRBV28 | CASSLPNYGYTF | TGTGCCAGCAGTTTACCGAACTATGGCTACACCTTC
NA | TRBJ2-7 | few | TRBV19 | CASSPRRGRGSYEQYF | TGTGCCAGTAGTCCCCGCCGGGGACGGGGATCCTACGAGCAGTACTTC
NA | TRBJ2-7 | few | TRBV14 | CASSQVVAVPQYF | TGTGCCAGCAGCCAAGTAGTAGCGGTACCTCAGTACTTC
NA | TRBJ2-1 | NA | TRBV7-9 | CAAGGRSSYNEQFF | TGTGCCGCAGGGGGGAGAAGCTCCTACAATGAGCAGTTCTTC
NA | TRBJ1-3 | NA | TRBV30 | CAWSKVSVGNTIYF | TGTGCCTGGAGTAAGGTGTCGGTCGGAAACACCATATATTTT
NA | TRBJ2-7 | NA | TRBV5-4 | CASSPNFSPYEQYF | TGTGCCAGCAGCCCTAACTTCAGTCCCTACGAGCAGTACTTC